A selection of T cell receptor beta chains follows, all from one sample in a study of spatial heterogeneity in lung cancer. TCRdb independently ran MiXCR on the 5' RACE reads; one entry per CDR3 protein. Among about 10,000 distinct CDR3 sequences listed, about 11% were seen once. The sample in question was lung tumor tissue, obtained at surgery. Source of these receptors: a female donor with early-stage non-small cell lung cancer. Each CDR3 is given with its conserved first and last residue. The order of the fields is V gene, clone size, J gene, CDR3 protein. Rows give clone size only sometimes, using once, few, many, or a class for an expanded clone.

V gene: TRBV18
clone size: few
J gene: TRBJ1-1
CDR3 protein: CASSLYGAGGLNTEAFF

V gene: TRBV7-2
clone size: many
J gene: TRBJ1-2
CDR3 protein: CASSVQGSPNYGYTF

V gene: TRBV12-5
clone size: few
J gene: TRBJ2-5
CDR3 protein: CASSRSASQETQYF

V gene: TRBV28
clone size: few
J gene: TRBJ2-1
CDR3 protein: CASSSGAKDEQFF

V gene: TRBV6-1
clone size: many
J gene: TRBJ2-1
CDR3 protein: CASSELRAGGYNEQFF

V gene: TRBV5-6
clone size: .
J gene: TRBJ2-1
CDR3 protein: CASSLVSNEQFF

V gene: TRBV5-1
clone size: few
J gene: TRBJ2-5
CDR3 protein: CASIGWEETQYF

V gene: TRBV5-1
clone size: medium-sized
J gene: TRBJ2-3
CDR3 protein: CASSEGAGPDTQYF

V gene: TRBV14
clone size: many
J gene: TRBJ2-3
CDR3 protein: CASSQGSTDTQYF

V gene: TRBV28
clone size: many
J gene: TRBJ2-7
CDR3 protein: CASSSLAGGPYEQYF

V gene: TRBV18
clone size: many
J gene: TRBJ1-1
CDR3 protein: CASTTGYGGAFF

V gene: TRBV7-9
clone size: many
J gene: TRBJ2-7
CDR3 protein: CASSFTSGTIHYEQYF

V gene: TRBV6-6
clone size: many
J gene: TRBJ2-4
CDR3 protein: CASSLDRSSKNIQYF

V gene: TRBV5-1
clone size: few
J gene: TRBJ2-3
CDR3 protein: CASSLTSGTDTQYF

V gene: TRBV4-1
clone size: once
J gene: TRBJ2-6
CDR3 protein: CASSQAPRSSGANVLTF

V gene: TRBV18
clone size: many
J gene: TRBJ2-1
CDR3 protein: CASSPSSGTSSYNEQFF

V gene: TRBV30
clone size: .
J gene: TRBJ2-2
CDR3 protein: CAWRPTGYTGELFF

V gene: TRBV2
clone size: many
J gene: TRBJ2-5
CDR3 protein: CASSEQGTGGETQYF

V gene: TRBV10-3
clone size: .
J gene: TRBJ2-3
CDR3 protein: CAISDSTSGTTDTQYF

V gene: TRBV7-3
clone size: many
J gene: TRBJ2-3
CDR3 protein: CASGNGQDTQYF

V gene: TRBV4-3
clone size: medium-sized
J gene: TRBJ2-2
CDR3 protein: CASSQVGGTGELFF

V gene: TRBV5-5
clone size: .
J gene: TRBJ2-7
CDR3 protein: CASSPGSFLSYEQYF

V gene: TRBV20-1
clone size: few
J gene: TRBJ1-1
CDR3 protein: CSATGGRNTEAFF

V gene: TRBV12-3/TRBV12-4
clone size: few
J gene: TRBJ1-1
CDR3 protein: CASSLEGTNANTEAFF

V gene: TRBV5-6
clone size: few
J gene: TRBJ2-3
CDR3 protein: CASSLFAGLAVEADTQYF

V gene: TRBV6-1
clone size: few
J gene: TRBJ1-5
CDR3 protein: CASSEERGRYQPQHF

V gene: TRBV6-5
clone size: medium-sized
J gene: TRBJ1-1
CDR3 protein: CASSYLDKMNTEAFF

V gene: TRBV6-6
clone size: .
J gene: TRBJ2-7
CDR3 protein: CASSYDRYEQYF

V gene: TRBV2
clone size: medium-sized
J gene: TRBJ2-1
CDR3 protein: CASNLDRSTYNEQFF

V gene: TRBV20-1
clone size: .
J gene: TRBJ2-7
CDR3 protein: CSARGPTGRDEQYF

V gene: TRBV25-1
clone size: .
J gene: TRBJ1-4
CDR3 protein: CASRRTGGGEKLFF

V gene: TRBV5-1
clone size: medium-sized
J gene: TRBJ1-2
CDR3 protein: CASTHLPEDRSYGYTF